This TCR beta chain was profiled in a study of T cells in Graves' hyperthyroidism and ophthalmopathy. Trimming cost V 0 bases and J 6 bases; bases outside gene matches: 6. In germline, CDR1 is SGDLS, CDR2 YYNGEE. The CDR3 loop spans 15 amino acids. This clonotype was seen only a few times. Amplification targeted TCR beta CDR3 regions from RNA transcripts. TCR CDR3 regions were first amplified by RT-PCR with HTBI primers. TCRdb called the multiplex PCR reads again in MiXCR, with one record for every CDR3 protein. This table has about 640,000 distinct CDR3 sequences, about a fifth appearing once. V is TRBV9 and J is TRBJ2-1; 7 bases line up with TRBD2. The source is a young man with Graves' ophthalmopathy. The sample was blood. CDR3 sequence reads: CASSVELAHSNEQFF. The CDR3 coding sequence is TGTGCCAGCAGCGTAGAACTAGCGCACTCCAATGAGCAGTTCTTC.